This is a list of T cell receptor beta chains from one sample in a study of CD8 T cells in Susac syndrome. TCRdb used MiXCR to reprocess the immunoSEQ multiplex PCR reads, holding one entry per CDR3 protein. The table records approximately 120,000 distinct CDR3 sequences, over 85% of them present only once. Sequencing used CD8+ T cells from PBMCs. These receptors originate from a human donor with Susac syndrome. The CDR3 runs from the conserved cysteine through the conserved F or W. The D gene is left open where the match is weak. For some rows the clone size is stated as once, few or many, or as a class when expanded; others skip it.

d_call clone_size j_call v_call cdr3_nt cdr3_aa
. . TRBJ1-2 TRBV29-1 TGCAGCGTTGATGAAGGCTATGGCTACACCTTC CSVDEGYGYTF
. . TRBJ1-2 TRBV28 TGTGCCAGCAGTCCCGCCTGGGGGCGAGGTGGCTACACCTTC CASSPAWGRGGYTF
TRBD2 once TRBJ2-3 TRBV5-4 TGTGCCAGCAGCTTCGCTAGCGGGAGGAGGGATACGCAGTATTTT CASSFASGRRDTQYF
. . TRBJ2-5 TRBV14 TGTGCCAGCAGCGGCCGGGACTGGAAAGGGACCCAGTACTTC CASSGRDWKGTQYF
. . TRBJ1-1 TRBV12-3/TRBV12-4 TGTGCCAGCAGGACGACAGTACATGAAGCTTTCTTT CASRTTVHEAFF
TRBD1 . TRBJ2-2 TRBV13 TGTGCCAGCAGCTCCCCGGACAGGGAGAACACCGGGGAGCTGTTTTTT CASSSPDRENTGELFF
. . TRBJ2-1 TRBV20-1 TGCAGTGCTAGAGACTTGGGGGGCGCGGGTTACTCCTACAATGAGCAGTTCTTC CSARDLGGAGYSYNEQFF
. once TRBJ1-1 TRBV13 TGTGCCAGCAGCCCCCACGGGAAAGACACTGAAGCTTTCTTT CASSPHGKDTEAFF
. . TRBJ1-1 TRBV7-3 TGTGCCAGCAGCTTAACTATGACAGGGAACACTGAAGCTTTCTTT CASSLTMTGNTEAFF
. . TRBJ1-5 TRBV4-2 TGTGCCAGCAGCCAAGCGGGGAATAGCAATCAGCCCCAGCATTTT CASSQAGNSNQPQHF
TRBD1 . TRBJ2-7 TRBV7-9 TGTGCCAGCAGCTCTAGTCGGGGACAGGGGTTCGACGAGCAGTACTTC CASSSSRGQGFDEQYF
. . TRBJ1-6 TRBV30 TGTGCCTGGAGTGCAGGGGTTGGGTCACCCCTCCACTTT CAWSAGVGSPLHF
. . TRBJ1-1 TRBV29-1 TGCAGCGTCACCGGGGGAGAAATGAACACTGAAGCTTTCTTT CSVTGGEMNTEAFF
. . TRBJ2-3 TRBV5-6 TGTGCCAGCAGCTTTGGGGACCGCACAGATACGCAGTATTTT CASSFGDRTDTQYF
. . TRBJ2-3 TRBV20-1 TGCAGTGCTAGAGATCTGGGGGCAGATACGCAGTATTTT CSARDLGADTQYF
. . TRBJ2-7 TRBV5-1 TGCGCCAGCAGCTTGGTAGACGAGCAGTACTTC CASSLVDEQYF
TRBD2 . TRBJ2-1 TRBV12-3/TRBV12-4 TGTGCCAGCAGTCAGGGACTAGTCGTCAATGAGCAGTTCTTC CASSQGLVVNEQFF
TRBD2 . TRBJ2-5 TRBV20-1 TGCAGTGCCACCCCCGGGACTACCTACCAAGAGACCCAGTACTTC CSATPGTTYQETQYF
TRBD2 . TRBJ2-3 TRBV6-2/TRBV6-3 TGTGCCAGCAGAGGGACTAGCGGGAGGTTGAGTAATACAGATACGCAGTATTTT CASRGTSGRLSNTDTQYF
. . TRBJ1-6 TRBV20-1 TGCAGTGCTAGAGCCGGCGAACCCGGGCTAAATTCACCCCTCCACTTT CSARAGEPGLNSPLHF
TRBD2 . TRBJ2-3 TRBV20-1 TGCAGTGCTAGAATTCTAGCGGGAGTTCCGGGAGATACGCAGTATTTT CSARILAGVPGDTQYF
. . TRBJ1-5 TRBV2 TGTGCCAGCAGTGAAGAGGGCGGCCAGCCCCAGCATTTT CASSEEGGQPQHF
. . TRBJ2-1 TRBV6-5 TGTGCCAGCAGTTACTCAGTGAGCCATCAGCAGTTCTTC CASSYSVSHQQFF
. . TRBJ2-1 TRBV7-2 TGTGCCAGCAGCTCATATTGGGCGGGGCCCTATGAGCAGTTCTTC CASSSYWAGPYEQFF
. . TRBJ2-1 TRBV5-6 TGTGCCAGCAGCTCGAACAGTGACGACTCCTACAATGAGCAGTTCTTC CASSSNSDDSYNEQFF
. . TRBJ2-7 TRBV11-2 TGTGCCAGCAGCTTAGTGGGGAGGGAGCAGTACTTC CASSLVGREQYF
. . TRBJ1-5 TRBV12-3/TRBV12-4 TGTGCCAGCCAACAGGCGGATCAGCCCCAGCATTTT CASQQADQPQHF
. . TRBJ2-7 TRBV7-9 TGTGCCAGCACCAATAACCAAGGAGGGGACTACGAGCAGTACTTC CASTNNQGGDYEQYF
. . TRBJ2-1 TRBV4-3 TGCGCCAGCAGCCAAGTTCCCTCCCCCGGTAGCGGCCCCTACAATGAGCAGTTCTTC CASSQVPSPGSGPYNEQFF
. . TRBJ1-1 TRBV7-8 TGTGCCAGCAGCTTAGGGCTCGGGTTTAAGGACACTGAAGCTTTCTTT CASSLGLGFKDTEAFF
. . TRBJ2-7 TRBV6-2/TRBV6-3 TGTGCCAGCAGTTACGGGCACAACTACGAGCAGTACTTC CASSYGHNYEQYF
. . TRBJ2-2 TRBV30 TGTGCCTGGGGTTCCGGGGAGCTGTTTTTT CAWGSGELFF
TRBD2 . TRBJ2-1 TRBV4-3 TGCGCCAGCAGCCAAGATGGGGATAGCGGGAGGCCCACGGGGTCCTACAATGAGCAGTTCTTC CASSQDGDSGRPTGSYNEQFF
. few TRBJ2-5 TRBV5-6 TGTGCCAGTTCTACCGGCGGAGAGACCCAGTACTTC CASSTGGETQYF
TRBD1 . TRBJ1-6 TRBV19 TGTGCCAGTAGTGCCGACAGGGGAGCCTATAATTCACCCCTCCACTTT CASSADRGAYNSPLHF
TRBD1 . TRBJ2-7 TRBV20-1 TGCAGTGCACTGACAGGGGGCTCCTACGAGCAGTACTTC CSALTGGSYEQYF
. . TRBJ2-3 TRBV12-3/TRBV12-4 TGTGCCAGCAGTTTAGCTACCTCAGATACGCAGTATTTT CASSLATSDTQYF
. . TRBJ2-1 TRBV9 TGTGCCAGCAGCGTAGCTACTGGGAGCGGAAGCGCCAATGAGCAGTTCTTC CASSVATGSGSANEQFF
. once TRBJ2-5 TRBV19 TGTGCCAGACAATGGGGGCAGGCCCACCAAGAGACCCAGTACTTC CARQWGQAHQETQYF
TRBD2 . TRBJ2-1 TRBV7-9 TGTGCCAGCAGCTTAGGTCCAAGCGGGACCCCCTACAATGAGCAGTTCTTC CASSLGPSGTPYNEQFF
. once TRBJ1-1 TRBV5-1 TGCGCCAGCAGCTTGGGACAGGTGTCCGGAGGACTAACAATGAACACTGAAGCTTTCTTT CASSLGQVSGGLTMNTEAFF
. . TRBJ2-7 TRBV5-6 TGTGCCAGCAGCTTTGGGGGGGCTGCGGACGAGCAGTACTTC CASSFGGAADEQYF
. . TRBJ2-5 TRBV7-2 TGTGCCAGCAGCCTTGGTGGGGGCGCCAGGGAGACCCAGTACTTC CASSLGGGARETQYF
. . TRBJ2-7 TRBV18 TGTGCCAGCTCACCACCCCCCCAGCGGTCAGGGTACGAGCAGTACTTC CASSPPPQRSGYEQYF
. . TRBJ2-5 TRBV5-6 TGTGCCAGCAGCCCAGAGACCCAGTACTTC CASSPETQYF
. . TRBJ2-5 TRBV21-1 TGTGCCAGCGTCCAAGAGACCCAGTACTTC CASVQETQYF
TRBD1 . TRBJ1-2 TRBV19 TGTGCCAGTACTCGGGACAGGGAAGGTGACTATGGCTACACCTTC CASTRDREGDYGYTF
TRBD1 . TRBJ2-7 TRBV4-3 TGCGCCAGCAGCCAATCGCCCGGGACAGGGGGCTTCGAGCAGTACTTC CASSQSPGTGGFEQYF
. . TRBJ2-7 TRBV6-2/TRBV6-3 TGTGCCAGCAGTTACGGAGGTGGGACCTACGAGCAGTACTTC CASSYGGGTYEQYF
TRBD1 once TRBJ1-2 TRBV27 TGTGCCAGCAGTTTATCGGGACAGCGGGGCTCGATCTATGGCTACACCTTC CASSLSGQRGSIYGYTF
TRBD2 . TRBJ2-7 TRBV9 TGTGCCAGCAGCGTAGGAGGGACTAACTCCTACGAGCAGTACTTC CASSVGGTNSYEQYF
. . TRBJ2-7 TRBV20-1 TGCAGTGCTGGTACACGCTACGAGCAGTACTTC CSAGTRYEQYF
. . TRBJ2-7 TRBV4-3 TGCGCCAGCAGCCAAGGACTAGGGACCCGCTACGAGCAGTACTTC CASSQGLGTRYEQYF
TRBD1 . TRBJ1-2 TRBV3-1 TGTGCCAGCAGCCAACCAGGGACAGGAAACTATGGCTACACCTTC CASSQPGTGNYGYTF